This section outlines one T cell receptor (beta chain) sequence together with its context. The sample comes from a study of cytomegalovirus exposure and HLA in healthy donors. The PCR was carried out with 60 Vbeta primers and 13 Jbeta primers. Method: immunoSEQ multiplex PCR; TCRdb's copy keeps in-frame clones and lacks some. The repertoire has around 180,000 clones, around 82% of them found once; the top ten carry 2% to 2.5%. This CDR3 has 13 amino acids. CDR1 is SQVTM, CDR2 ANQGSEA, per germline. Losses at the gene ends were 7 bases for V and 4 bases for J; bases not matched to a gene: 6. The chain employs TRBV29-1 and TRBJ2-5; 10 nucleotides line up with TRBD1. The material sequenced was PBMCs. The receptor was isolated from a man aged 60-69 years in good health and CMV-seronegative. CDR3 sequence (DNA): TGCAGCGCCGGAGACAGGGGGCGAGAGACCCAGTACTTC. Its translation is CSAGDRGRETQYF.